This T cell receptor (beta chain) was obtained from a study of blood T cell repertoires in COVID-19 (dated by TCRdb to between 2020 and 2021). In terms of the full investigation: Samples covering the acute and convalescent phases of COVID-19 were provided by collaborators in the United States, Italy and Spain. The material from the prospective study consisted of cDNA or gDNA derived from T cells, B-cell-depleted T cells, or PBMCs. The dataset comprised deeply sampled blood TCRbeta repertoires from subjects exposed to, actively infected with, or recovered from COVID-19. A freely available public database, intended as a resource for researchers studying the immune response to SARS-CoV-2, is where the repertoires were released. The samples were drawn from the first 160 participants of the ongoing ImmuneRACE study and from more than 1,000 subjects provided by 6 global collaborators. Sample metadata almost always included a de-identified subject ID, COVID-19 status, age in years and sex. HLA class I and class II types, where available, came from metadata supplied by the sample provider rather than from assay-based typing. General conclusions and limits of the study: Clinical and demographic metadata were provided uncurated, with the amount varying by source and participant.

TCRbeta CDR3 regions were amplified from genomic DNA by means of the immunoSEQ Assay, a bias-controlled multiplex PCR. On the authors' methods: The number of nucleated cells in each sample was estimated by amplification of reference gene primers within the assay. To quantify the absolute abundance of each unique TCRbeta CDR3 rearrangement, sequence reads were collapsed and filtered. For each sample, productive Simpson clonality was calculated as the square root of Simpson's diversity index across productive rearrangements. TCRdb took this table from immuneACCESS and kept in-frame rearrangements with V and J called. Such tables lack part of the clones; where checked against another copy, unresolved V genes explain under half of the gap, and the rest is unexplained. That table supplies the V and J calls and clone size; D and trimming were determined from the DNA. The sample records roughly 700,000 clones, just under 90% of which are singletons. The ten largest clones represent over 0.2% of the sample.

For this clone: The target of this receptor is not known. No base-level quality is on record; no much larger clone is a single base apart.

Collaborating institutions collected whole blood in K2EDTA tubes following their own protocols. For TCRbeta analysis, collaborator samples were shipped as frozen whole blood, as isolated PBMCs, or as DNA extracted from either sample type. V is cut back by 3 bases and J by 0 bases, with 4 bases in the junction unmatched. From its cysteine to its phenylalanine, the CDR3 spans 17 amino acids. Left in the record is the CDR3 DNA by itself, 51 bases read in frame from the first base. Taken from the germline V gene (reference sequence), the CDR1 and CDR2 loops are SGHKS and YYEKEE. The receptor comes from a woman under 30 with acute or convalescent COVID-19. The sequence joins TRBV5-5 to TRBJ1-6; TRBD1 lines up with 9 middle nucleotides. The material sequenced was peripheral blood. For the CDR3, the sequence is CASSYTGGLSYNSPLHF. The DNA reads TGTGCCAGCAGCTATACAGGGGGCCTCTCCTATAATTCACCCCTCCACTTT. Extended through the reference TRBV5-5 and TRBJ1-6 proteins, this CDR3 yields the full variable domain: DAGVTQSPTHLIKTRGQQVTLRCSPISGHKSVSWYQQVLGQGPQFIFQYYEKEERGRGNFPDRFSARQFPNYSSELNVNALLLGDSALYLCASSYTGGLSYNSPLHFGNGTRLTVT.